Shown below are 9 T cell receptor beta chains from a single sample sequenced in a study of CD8+CD57+ T cells in acquired aplastic anemia. For sequencing, patients were chosen who had shown expansion of CD8+CD57+ cells by flow cytometry. TCR beta VDJ and CDR3 were profiled, and genomic DNA was the template. TCRdb re-called the reads through MiXCR, storing one row per CDR3 protein. The repertoire holds 210,000 or so distinct CDR3 sequences, with approximately 51% as singletons. The specimen sequenced was sorted CD4+, CD8+, or CD8+CD57+ T cells (not recorded which) from PBMCs. These receptors were obtained from a human donor with aplastic anemia.

The CDR3 region has the DNA TGTGCCACCAGTGATGGTCCTGGGGGGGGCACTGAAGCTTTCTTT. The encoded protein is CATSDGPGGGTEAFF. V is TRBV24-1 and J is TRBJ1-1; D might be TRBD1 (5 bases). The length of the CDR3 is 15 residues. Trimming removed 3 bases from V and 4 bases from J, with 14 bases in between. Germline V lookup: CDR1 KGHDR, CDR2 SFDVKD.

This clonotype was detected only a few times. The V gene is TRBV4-1, the J gene TRBJ2-5, with D hard to call. CDR1 and CDR2 (germline): MGHRA, YSYEKL. Trimming cost V 5 bases and J 2 bases, with 9 bases left between them. The CDR3 extends over 13 amino acids. The CDR3 reads CASSARLQETQYF. The DNA of the CDR3 is TGCGCCAGCAGCGCCCGACTTCAAGAGACCCAGTACTTC.

About this clonotype itself: This sequence may be a read error, since a much larger clone differs from it by one base. The chain couples TRBV15 to TRBJ2-3; D is perhaps TRBD1 (6 bases). This CDR3 region has 16 residues. Germline CDR1 LNHNV, CDR2 YYDKDF (reference sequence). The CDR3 sequence is CASSARDTRDTGTQYF. DNA for the CDR3: TGTGCCAGCAGTGCCCGGGACACAAGAGACACAGGTACGCAGTATTTT.

This clonotype was seen many times. The gene calls are TRBV20-1 and TRBJ1-1, with a tentative D call TRBD1 (5 bases). CDR3 length equals 14 residues. Per germline, CDR1 DFQATT and CDR2 SNEGSKA (reference sequence). The V end was cut by 0 bases, the J end by 3 bases, with 11 bases between. CDR3 protein: CSARDQRGDTEAFF. The CDR3 DNA reads as TGCAGTGCTAGAGATCAGAGGGGAGACACTGAAGCTTTCTTT.

This clonotype was detected only once. A much bigger clone sits one base away, suggesting this may be a read error. The V and J genes are TRBV5-1 and TRBJ2-7; 11 positions agree with TRBD2. Germline V gene sequence: CDR1 SGHRS, CDR2 YFSETQ. The V segment lost 2 bases and the J segment 4 bases; nucleotides outside the gene matches: 14. CDR3 length: 18 amino acids. The CDR3 nucleotides are TGCGCCAGCAGCTTTGGGGCTAGCGGGGGGCGCGCCTTATACGAGCAGTACTTC. Amino acid sequence: CASSFGASGGRALYEQYF.

The chain carries TRBV6-5 and TRBJ2-1; 8 nucleotides match TRBD1. J lost 4 bases, V lost 2 bases, and 16 bases had no gene match. This CDR3 is built from 19 residues. Germline values: CDR1 MNHEY, CDR2 SVGAGI. The CDR3: CASSYPPRADRATYNEQFF. In nucleotides, the CDR3 is TGTGCCAGCAGTTACCCGCCCCGGGCGGACAGGGCAACTTACAATGAGCAGTTCTTC.

V usage is TRBV7-9 and J usage is TRBJ1-1; D gene uncertain. Trimming removed 1 base at V and 10 bases at J, with 7 bases between. The CDR3 runs 11 residues. The germline gives CDR1 SEHNR, CDR2 FQNEAQ (reference sequence). The CDR3 spells CASSLGSVAFF. The CDR3 nucleotides read TGTGCCAGCAGCTTAGGGTCGGTAGCTTTCTTT.

In this sample, this clonotype turned up a few times. The chain carries TRBV2 and TRBJ2-1; D may be TRBD1 (6 bases). CDR1 is SNHLY, CDR2 FYNNEI, per germline. The V and J ends lost 6 bases and 10 bases respectively, with 10 bases between them. CDR3 length equals 11 residues. The CDR3 bases are TGTGCCAGCAGCCCCCAGGGGGAGCAGTTCTTC. Its protein product is CASSPQGEQFF.

This chain links TRBV20-1 with TRBJ2-5; D call uncertain. Germline loops: CDR1 DFQATT, CDR2 SNEGSKA (reference sequence). The CDR3 has 11 residues. The V gene lost 5 bases and the J gene lost 5 bases, with 9 bases spanning the gap. This CDR3 is CSARPEETQYF. The CDR3 nucleotides are TGCAGTGCTCGGCCTGAGGAGACCCAGTACTTC.